This passage covers 27 T cell receptor beta chains from one sample sequenced in a study of radiation and T cells in renal cell carcinoma. The repertoire was sequenced with immunoSEQ multiplex PCR; TCRdb's copy has only in-frame clones and lacks some. The sample yields around 160,000 clones, about 88% seen once. Time point described: baseline pretreatment blood. Treatment meaning: 15 Gy SBRT to primary tumor, nephrectomy 4 weeks later. This material consisted of blood, taken from a patient whose treatment included radiotherapy and nephrectomy. The receptor set was obtained from a woman in her 70s with renal cell carcinoma.

The J gene is TRBJ1-1, the V gene TRBV28; 9 bases fit TRBD1. This CDR3 has 14 residues. Germline V gene lookup returns CDR1 MDHEN and CDR2 SYDVKM. V shed 2 bases, J shed 6 bases, and the junction held 4 bases outside the gene matches. The CDR3 bases are TGTGCCAGCAGTTTAGGACAGGGGTCCGCTGAAGCTTTCTTT. Encoded protein: CASSLGQGSAEAFF.

The genes are TRBV6-1 and TRBJ2-5, with TRBD2 matching 9 bases. V trimming: 4 bases; J trimming: 5 bases; junction bases outside the gene matches: 11. From germline, CDR1 is MNHNS and CDR2 SASEGT. This CDR3 region has 16 residues. CDR3 DNA: TGTGCCAGCAGTGTCACTAGCGGGCCTGGAAGGGAGACCCAGTACTTC. This translates into CASSVTSGPGRETQYF.

This rearrangement joins TRBV5-1 to TRBJ2-3; D may be TRBD1 (6 bases). V was trimmed by 3 bases and J by 2 bases, leaving 13 bases between them. The CDR3 runs 15 residues. CDR1 and CDR2 (germline): SGHRS, YFSETQ. CDR3 sequence (DNA): TGCGCCAGCAGCTCCGGACAGAGACTCACAGATACGCAGTATTTT. Its translation: CASSSGQRLTDTQYF.

V gene TRBV4-2 combines with J gene TRBJ1-1; TRBD1 aligns across 10 bases. CDR1 LGHNA and CDR2 YNFKEQ come from the germline V gene. V lost 4 bases and J lost 6; bases outside the gene matches: 8. The CDR3 has 15 residues. The CDR3 region has the DNA TGTGCCAGCAGCCTAAGTGGACAGGGGGGGGCTGAAGCTTTCTTT. It codes for CASSLSGQGGAEAFF.

V usage is TRBV27 and J usage is TRBJ2-7, with a possible D match to TRBD2 (5 bases). Trimming left V 5 bases short and J 3 bases short, with 17 bases between. The CDR3 extends over 15 amino acids. Germline CDR1 is MNHEY and CDR2 is SMNVEV (reference sequence). CDR3 protein: CASSPPYGVRYEQYF. The DNA of the CDR3 is TGTGCCAGCAGTCCACCATACGGGGTTCGCTACGAGCAGTACTTC.

Concerning this clone: Germline is not matched at one junction end, which may reflect a read error. CDR3 coding DNA: TGTGCCAGCAGTTTCCGGGACAGGGGTTCCTACGAGCAGTACTTC. Encoded protein: CASSFRDRGSYEQYF. This chain joins TRBV10-3 and TRBJ2-7; 10 bases match TRBD1. CDR3 length: 15 residues. The germline V gene has CDR1 ENHRY and CDR2 SYGVKD.

The gene calls are TRBV14 and TRBJ2-5, with TRBD1 matching over 7 bases. With 5 bases clipped from V and 4 bases from J, the junction kept 4 bases outside the gene matches. Germline V gene data show CDR1 as SGHDN and CDR2 as FVKESK. The CDR3 length is 13 residues. Here the CDR3 DNA reads TGTGCCAGCAGCGGGTCAGGGGGAGAGACCCAGTACTTC. Its protein product is CASSGSGGETQYF. Based on the CDR3 plus reference TRBV14 and TRBJ2-5, the full variable domain is EAGVTQFPSHSVIEKGQTVTLRCDPISGHDNLYWYRRVMGKEIKFLLHFVKESKQDESGMPNNRFLAERTGGTYSTLKVQPAELEDSGVYFCASSGSGGETQYFGPGTRLLVL.

The rearrangement uses TRBV30 and TRBJ2-3; 7 bases line up with TRBD2. V shed 3 bases, J shed 1 base, and the junction held 1 base outside the gene matches. The V gene's germline CDR1 is GTSNPN and CDR2 SVGIG (reference sequence). The CDR3 extends over 13 amino acids. The CDR3 reads CAWSRGGTDTQYF. DNA of the CDR3: TGTGCCTGGAGCCGGGGGGGCACAGATACGCAGTATTTT.

The J gene is TRBJ2-1, the V gene TRBV7-9, with TRBD1 matching over 8 bases. Looked up from germline, CDR1 is SEHNR and CDR2 is FQNEAQ (reference sequence). This CDR3 region has 13 residues. J gave up 5 bases and V 3 bases, and 0 bases lay outside the gene matches. CDR3 sequence (DNA): TGTGCCAGCAGCTTGACAGGGGACAATGAGCAGTTCTTC. Encoded protein: CASSLTGDNEQFF.

The chain couples TRBV5-1 to TRBJ1-6; D remains ambiguous. Germline loops: CDR1 SGHRS, CDR2 YFSETQ. The CDR3 covers 14 residues. V shed 4 bases and J shed 4 bases, with 9 bases lying between them. CDR3 coding DNA: TGCGCCAGCAGCATGGACGTATATAATTCACCCCTCCACTTT. Its translation: CASSMDVYNSPLHF.

As for this clone: Distinct nucleotide sequences in the sample also encode this CDR3. The genes are TRBV29-1 and TRBJ1-2; TRBD1 agrees at 10 bases. CDR1 SQVTM and CDR2 ANQGSEA come from the germline V gene. V was pared by 7 bases and J by 5 bases, with 7 bases of the junction left unmatched. The CDR3 spans 13 residues. CDR3 coding DNA: TGCAGCGCCGGGACAGGGGCTTTATATGGCTACACCTTC. It yields the protein CSAGTGALYGYTF.

J is TRBJ2-3 and V is TRBV15; D gene uncertain. Trimming took off 0 bases at V and 3 bases at J, with 7 bases between the two ends. Germline V lookup: CDR1 LNHNV, CDR2 YYDKDF (reference sequence). This CDR3 contains 14 residues. The CDR3 spells CATSRDSATDTQYF. In DNA form, the CDR3 reads TGTGCCACCAGCAGAGATTCGGCAACAGATACGCAGTATTTT.

The chain combines TRBV10-2 with TRBJ2-7; 9 bases map to TRBD1. Germline V CDR1 and CDR2: WSHSY, SAAADI. V was clipped by 6 bases and J by 7 bases; unmatched bases: 4. The CDR3 length is 12 residues. Here the CDR3 DNA reads TGCGCCAGCAGGGGGGACAGGGTGGAGCAGTACTTC. Translated: CASRGDRVEQYF.

This rearrangement joins TRBV2 to TRBJ1-1, with D unresolved. Trimming removed 5 bases from V and 5 bases from J, with 15 bases in between. Per germline, CDR1 SNHLY and CDR2 FYNNEI. This CDR3 region has 14 residues. CDR3 DNA: TGTGCCAGCAGTAACCTGGGAGGAGGGACTGAAGCTTTCTTT. Translation gives CASSNLGGGTEAFF.

V is TRBV19 and J is TRBJ2-6; the D is unclear. V was cut by 3 bases and J by 0 bases, with 6 bases left in between. Per germline, CDR1 LNHDA and CDR2 SQIVND (reference sequence). The CDR3 covers 15 residues. The CDR3: CASSIQSSGANVLTF. The CDR3, as DNA: TGTGCCAGTAGTATTCAGAGCTCTGGGGCCAACGTCCTGACTTTC. The whole variable domain, remainder taken from reference TRBV19 and TRBJ2-6, is DGGITQSPKYLFRKEGQNVTLSCEQNLNHDAMYWYRQDPGQGLRLIYYSQIVNDFQKGDIAEGYSVSREKKESFPLTVTSAQKNPTAFYLCASSIQSSGANVLTFGAGSRLTVL.

The J gene is TRBJ2-1, the V gene TRBV10-2; D gene uncertain. Trimming removed 6 bases from V and 5 bases from J, with 20 bases in between. CDR3 length: 16 residues. Germline values: CDR1 WSHSY, CDR2 SAAADI. CDR3 protein: CASSGRLQTVHNEQFF. In DNA form, the CDR3 reads TGCGCCAGCAGCGGACGTCTACAAACGGTACACAATGAGCAGTTCTTC.

This chain uses TRBV19 with TRBJ1-2, with D unclear. The CDR3 is 14 amino acids. Germline V gene lookup returns CDR1 LNHDA and CDR2 SQIVND (reference sequence). Trimming removed 0 bases from V and 8 bases from J, with 13 bases in between. CDR3 sequence reads: CASSIDGSRLGYTF. The CDR3 nucleotides are TGTGCCAGTAGTATAGATGGCAGTCGACTCGGCTACACCTTC.

The CDR3 DNA reads TGCACCAGCAGCCAAGATCGAACAGGTTGCTCTGGGGCCAACGTCCTGACTTTC. Residues: CTSSQDRTGCSGANVLTF. The gene calls are TRBV1 and TRBJ2-6; TRBD1 reflects the table's D call only, with no check against the DNA. TRBV1 is a recognized pseudogene. This CDR3 spans 18 amino acids.

The V and J genes are TRBV11-3 and TRBJ2-7; D uncertain. The germline CDR1 and CDR2 sequences are SGHNT and YENEEA. The CDR3 contains 13 residues. V was pared by 2 bases and J by 6 bases, with 11 bases between. The CDR3 loop reads CASSLTSAGEQYF. For the CDR3, the DNA is TGTGCCAGCAGCTTAACGTCGGCTGGCGAGCAGTACTTC.

The rearrangement joins TRBV28 to TRBJ1-1; D unclear. This CDR3 region has 15 residues. Germline V gene data show CDR1 as MDHEN and CDR2 as SYDVKM. The germline V and J ends were trimmed by 6 bases and 4 bases, with 18 bases remaining between them. As DNA, the CDR3 is TGTGCCAGCAGCCCCAGCCTGGGCCTGCCCACTGAAGCTTTCTTT. This codes for CASSPSLGLPTEAFF.

This clone was observed a few times. V gene TRBV12-5 combines with J gene TRBJ1-1; D is ambiguous. Trimming took 6 bases from V and 3 from J, leaving 14 bases between them. CDR3 length: 14 residues. Germline V gives CDR1 LGHNT, CDR2 FRNRAP. Here the CDR3 reads CASGQGGRDTEAFF. For the CDR3, the DNA is TGTGCTAGTGGCCAAGGAGGGCGGGACACTGAAGCTTTCTTT.

V gene TRBV7-2 combines with J gene TRBJ2-1; D gene ambiguous. Trimming pared 2 bases from V and 6 bases from J, leaving 5 bases between. The CDR3 extends over 12 amino acids. Germline loops: CDR1 SGHTA, CDR2 FQGNSA. The CDR3 loop reads CASSLPPNEQFF. The CDR3 DNA sequence: TGTGCCAGCAGCTTACCTCCCAATGAGCAGTTCTTC.

The table lists this clone with a few counts. The rearrangement joins TRBV29-1 to TRBJ1-1; a possible D gene is TRBD1 (6 bases). CDR3 length: 13 residues. V was pared by 3 bases and J by 4 bases, with 12 bases between. Germline V lookup: CDR1 SQVTM, CDR2 ANQGSEA. The CDR3 protein is CSVDHRVGTEAFF. The CDR3, as DNA: TGCAGCGTTGACCACAGGGTGGGCACTGAAGCTTTCTTT.

The chain recombines TRBV14 with TRBJ1-4; D call uncertain. The CDR3 covers 15 residues. Germline assignment: CDR1 SGHDN and CDR2 FVKESK. Trimming removed 2 bases at V and 4 bases at J, with 11 bases between. The CDR3 bases are TGTGCCAGCAGCCAACCAGGCCTCAGTAATGAAAAACTGTTTTTT. Translating it yields CASSQPGLSNEKLFF.

This rearrangement joins TRBV5-4 to TRBJ2-1; D remains unclear. CDR1 is SGHNT and CDR2 is YYREEE in the germline V gene (reference sequence). Trimming removed 5 bases at V and 7 bases at J, with 13 bases between. CDR3 length: 13 amino acids. The CDR3 is CASRKRSANEQFF. The CDR3, as DNA: TGTGCCAGCAGAAAGCGTTCAGCAAATGAGCAGTTCTTC.

The chain links TRBV9 to TRBJ2-7, with D perhaps matching TRBD1 (6 bases). V lost 1 base and J 3 bases, leaving 11 bases between the germline ends. Germline lookup yields CDR1 SGDLS and CDR2 YYNGEE. The CDR3 runs 14 residues. DNA for the CDR3: TGTGCCAGCAGCGTAAGGGACACTGGCTACGAGCAGTACTTC. It is translated as CASSVRDTGYEQYF.

CDR3 coding DNA: TGTGCCACCTGGACAGGCCCTATAGCCCAGCATTTT. Its protein is CATWTGPIAQHF. This chain uses TRBV28 with TRBJ1-5; 7 bases map to TRBD1. J was trimmed by 11 bases and V by 10 bases; bases with no gene match: 11. Germline CDR1 reads MDHEN; CDR2 reads SYDVKM. This CDR3 has 12 amino acids.